These 19 T cell receptor beta chains originate from one sample sequenced in a study of shared clonotypes between healthy human individuals. Method: immunoSEQ multiplex PCR; TCRdb's copy keeps in-frame clones and lacks some. The table has over 1.5 million clones, approximately 98% seen once; the top ten hold roughly 0.45%. Sequencing was performed on naive CD4+ T cells sorted from blood. The subset: CD45RA+ positively selected. All receptors come from a man aged 25 to 40 in good health.

The CDR3: CASSRLPRAEVSYEQYF. In nucleotides, the CDR3 is TGTGCCAGCTCACGCCTCCCGAGGGCAGAGGTTTCGTACGAGCAGTACTTC. This sequence joins TRBV18 and TRBJ2-7; maybe TRBD2 (5 bases). This CDR3 is 17 amino acids long. Germline values: CDR1 KGHSH, CDR2 LQKENI. Trimming cost V 4 bases and J 4 bases, with 23 bases left between them.

The V call is TRBV5-5, the J call TRBJ2-6, with D perhaps matching TRBD2 (6 bases). CDR3 length: 19 residues. Trimming stripped 3 bases from V and 0 bases from J, with 19 bases between. Germline CDR1 is SGHKS and CDR2 is YYEKEE (reference sequence). CDR3 residues: CASSSAGSGASSGANVLTF. The CDR3 DNA reads as TGTGCCAGCAGCTCTGCTGGGTCGGGAGCCTCCTCTGGGGCCAACGTCCTGACTTTC. The full variable domain, rest sourced from reference TRBV5-5 and TRBJ2-6, is DAGVTQSPTHLIKTRGQQVTLRCSPISGHKSVSWYQQVLGQGPQFIFQYYEKEERGRGNFPDRFSARQFPNYSSELNVNALLLGDSALYLCASSSAGSGASSGANVLTFGAGSRLTVL.

The J gene is TRBJ2-4, the V gene TRBV5-6, with 8 bases lining up with TRBD1. This CDR3 has 15 residues. Germline CDR1 is SGHDT and CDR2 is YYEEEE. V trimming: 3 bases; J trimming: 6 bases; junction bases outside the gene matches: 8. The CDR3 DNA sequence: TGTGCCAGCAGCTCTCACAGGGGGTCAGTAAACATTCAGTACTTC. Residues: CASSSHRGSVNIQYF. The full variable domain, in which reference TRBV5-6 and TRBJ2-4 provide the parts outside the CDR3, is DAGVTQSPTHLIKTRGQQVTLRCSPKSGHDTVSWYQQALGQGPQFIFQYYEEEERQRGNFPDRFSGHQFPNYSSELNVNALLLGDSALYLCASSSHRGSVNIQYFGAGTRLSVL.

The chain recombines TRBV2 with TRBJ2-1, with no clear D. The CDR3 contains 15 residues. Looked up from germline, CDR1 is SNHLY and CDR2 is FYNNEI. Trimming removed 4 bases from V and 7 bases from J, with 17 bases in between. The CDR3 region is CASSGPGPPQNEQFF. CDR3 nucleotides: TGTGCCAGCAGTGGTCCGGGCCCCCCACAGAATGAGCAGTTCTTC. Full variable domain (missing parts from reference TRBV2 and TRBJ2-1): EPEVTQTPSHQVTQMGQEVILRCVPISNHLYFYWYRQILGQKVEFLVSFYNNEISEKSEIFDDQFSVERPDGSNFTLKIRSTKLEDSAMYFCASSGPGPPQNEQFFGPGTRLTVL.

The J gene is TRBJ2-1, the V gene TRBV5-4; D ambiguous. The V and J ends lost 2 bases and 6 bases respectively, with 3 bases between them. The CDR3 is 11 amino acids. CDR1 is SGHNT, CDR2 YYREEE, per germline (reference sequence). The CDR3 region is CASSFINEQFF. CDR3 nucleotide sequence: TGTGCCAGCAGCTTCATCAATGAGCAGTTCTTC.

The chain uses TRBV11-2 and TRBJ2-5; D might be TRBD1 or TRBD2, each matching 5 bases. The CDR3 runs 18 residues. Trimming cost V 2 bases and J 1 base, with 20 bases left between them. Looked up from germline, CDR1 is SGHAT and CDR2 is FQNNGV. CDR3 DNA sequence: TGTGCCAGCAGCTTACTTTCCGCTGGGGGTGGGTTCCAAGAGACCCAGTACTTC. Translating it yields CASSLLSAGGGFQETQYF. Filled out from reference TRBV11-2 and TRBJ2-5, the complete variable domain reads EAGVAQSPRYKIIEKRQSVAFWCNPISGHATLYWYQQILGQGPKLLIQFQNNGVVDDSQLPKDRFSAERLKGVDSTLKIQPAKLEDSAVYLCASSLLSAGGGFQETQYFGPGTRLLVL.

This rearrangement joins TRBV11-2 to TRBJ2-5, with TRBD1 matching 10 bases. Germline V CDR1 and CDR2: SGHAT, FQNNGV. The ends lost 5 bases at V and 5 bases at J; junction bases unmatched: 5. The CDR3 consists of 14 residues. The CDR3 sequence is CASSRQGARETQYF. The CDR3 DNA is TGTGCCAGCAGCCGACAGGGGGCGAGGGAGACCCAGTACTTC.

The rearrangement joins TRBV27 to TRBJ1-2; D not certain. Trimming cost V 4 bases and J 4 bases, with 10 bases left between them. The CDR3 totals 13 residues. From germline, CDR1 is MNHEY and CDR2 SMNVEV (reference sequence). CDR3 sequence: CASSSYSSYGYTF. The CDR3 coding sequence is TGTGCCAGCAGTTCATACAGCTCCTATGGCTACACCTTC.

This clone was recorded only once. One junction end does not reproduce the germline sequence, and a read error may be involved. The chain is built from TRBV11-2 and TRBJ2-7; 7 bases agree with TRBD1. In germline, CDR1 is SGHAT, CDR2 FQNNGV. The CDR3 spans 12 residues. For the CDR3, the DNA is TGTGCCAGCAGCTCCAGACAGGGTTACACTGTCTTC. It encodes CASSSRQGYTVF.

The chain is built from TRBV30 and TRBJ1-2; no clear D gene. The germline V and J ends were trimmed by 1 base and 1 base, with 19 bases remaining between them. Per the germline V gene, CDR1 is GTSNPN and CDR2 is SVGIG (reference sequence). CDR3 length equals 17 residues. CDR3 sequence: CAWSEFPQSFNNYGYTF. CDR3 DNA sequence: TGTGCCTGGAGTGAGTTTCCGCAATCATTTAATAACTATGGCTACACCTTC.

Notes on this clone: Other nucleotide sequences in the sample specify the same CDR3. The chain employs TRBV28 and TRBJ2-7, with D possibly TRBD2 on 5 matching bases. This CDR3 region has 12 residues. The germline CDR1 and CDR2 sequences are MDHEN and SYDVKM. The V and J ends lost 4 bases and 7 bases respectively, with 11 bases between them. CDR3 nucleotide sequence: TGTGCCAGCAGTTCCCCCCCGGGAGAGCAGTACTTC. Amino acid sequence: CASSSPPGEQYF.

Turning to this clone: Relative to the germline gene, one junction end is altered; a read error may explain this. The rearrangement links TRBV19 to TRBJ2-7; 11 bases align to TRBD1. This CDR3 has 16 amino acids. Per the germline V gene, CDR1 is LNHDA and CDR2 is SQIVND (reference sequence). CDR3 protein: CASRGQWTGGSYGQYF. DNA of the CDR3: TGTGCCAGTAGGGGACAATGGACAGGGGGCTCCTACGGGCAGTACTTC.

This rearrangement joins TRBV7-9 to TRBJ2-7; D call uncertain. V was cut by 2 bases and J by 5 bases, with 10 bases left in between. The CDR3 runs to 13 residues. In germline, CDR1 is SEHNR, CDR2 FQNEAQ (reference sequence). The CDR3 DNA is TGTGCCAGCAGCTTACGGCGCGGAGACGAGCAGTACTTC. Its translation is CASSLRRGDEQYF. Variable domain in full (rest from reference TRBV7-9 and TRBJ2-7): DTGVSQNPRHKITKRGQNVTFRCDPISEHNRLYWYRQTLGQGPEFLTYFQNEAQLEKSRLLSDRFSAERPKGSFSTLEIQRTEQGDSAMYLCASSLRRGDEQYFGPGTRLTVT.

In this sample, this clone turned up once. The sample has other DNA sequences that encode this CDR3 too. The gene calls are TRBV18 and TRBJ2-5; tentatively, D is TRBD1 (6 bases). V lost 3 bases, J lost 1 base, and 6 bases lay in between. Germline V gene data show CDR1 as KGHSH and CDR2 as LQKENI. The CDR3 sequence is 13 residues long. CDR3 residues: CASSPDSQETQYF. As DNA, the CDR3 is TGTGCCAGCTCACCGGACAGCCAAGAGACCCAGTACTTC.

The chain combines TRBV29-1 with TRBJ2-7; TRBD1 matches 7 bases. With 3 bases clipped from V and 5 bases from J, the junction kept 7 bases outside the gene matches. The CDR3 extends over 13 amino acids. The germline CDR1 and CDR2 sequences are SQVTM and ANQGSEA. CDR3 DNA: TGCAGCGTTGACATAGGGGGCCACGACGAGCAGTACTTC. As protein: CSVDIGGHDEQYF.

The J gene is TRBJ1-1, the V gene TRBV2; possibly TRBD1 for D (5 bases). This CDR3 has 13 residues. Germline V gives CDR1 SNHLY, CDR2 FYNNEI. Trimming left V 3 bases short and J 8 bases short, with 13 bases between. The CDR3 region has the DNA TGTGCCAGCAGTGACTACGGACATCCCGAAGCTTTCTTT. Its translation: CASSDYGHPEAFF.

This chain links TRBV18 with TRBJ2-1; 12 positions agree with TRBD1. CDR3 length: 22 residues. Germline V gene lookup returns CDR1 KGHSH and CDR2 LQKENI. J was trimmed by 3 bases and V by 3 bases; bases with no gene match: 21. The DNA for the CDR3 is TGTGCCAGCTCACCCACAGGAATTTTGGGGACAGGGGGCGCGGGGTTCTACAATGAGCAGTTCTTC. The encoded protein is CASSPTGILGTGGAGFYNEQFF. The variable domain in full, completed from reference TRBV18 and TRBJ2-1, reads NAGVMQNPRHLVRRRGQEARLRCSPMKGHSHVYWYRQLPEEGLKFMVYLQKENIIDESGMPKERFSAEFPKEGPSILRIQQVVRGDSAAYFCASSPTGILGTGGAGFYNEQFFGPGTRLTVL.

This chain links TRBV4-3 with TRBJ2-3; TRBD2 agrees at 7 bases. There are 16 residues in the CDR3. Germline V gives CDR1 LGHNA, CDR2 YSLEER. V dropped 5 bases and J dropped 0; count of bases not matched to a gene: 8. In nucleotides, the CDR3 is TGCGCCAGCAGCGGGGGGAGTAGCGGGAGCACAGATACGCAGTATTTT. Residues: CASSGGSSGSTDTQYF.

The CDR3 region has the DNA TGTGCCTGGAGTACAGGGGGCTTAGAGACCCAGTACTTC. Translated, it gives CAWSTGGLETQYF. J is TRBJ2-5 and V is TRBV30, with 9 bases fitting TRBD1. The germline CDR1 and CDR2 sequences are GTSNPN and SVGIG (reference sequence). V trimming: 2 bases; J trimming: 4 bases; junction bases outside the gene matches: 2. The CDR3 consists of 13 residues.